The sequence of this T cell receptor beta chain was determined in a study of T cells in Graves' hyperthyroidism and ophthalmopathy. The study defined stable Graves' hyperthyroidism as no ophthalmopathy progression within 18 months. PBMCs were derived from about 10 ml fresh peripheral blood. CDR1 and CDR2 from the germline V gene are MDHEN and SYDVKM. The CDR3 contains 13 residues. Trimming at V came to 7 bases and at J to 9 bases, leaving 9 bases not matched to a gene. Researchers took RNA transcripts and amplified the TCR beta CDR3 regions from them. The HTBI primer set drove a first-round RT-PCR of the TCR CDR3. TCRdb used MiXCR to reprocess the multiplex PCR reads, holding one entry per CDR3 protein. The table includes about 350,000 distinct CDR3 sequences, about 14% detected once. This clonotype was recorded a few times. What it binds is unknown. Study-wide points: Also found in blood were most expanded thyroid clonotypes above 0.001.

The source of this sequence is a woman aged 30 to 39 with Graves' hyperthyroidism. Material for sequencing was blood. The genes are TRBV28 and TRBJ2-5, with 9 bases identical to TRBD1. Written as DNA, the CDR3 is TGTGCCAGCACCAAGACAGGGGGGGATTCCCAGTACTTC. It specifies CASTKTGGDSQYF. Drawing the rest from reference TRBV28 and TRBJ2-5, the complete variable domain is DVKVTQSSRYLVKRTGEKVFLECVQDMDHENMFWYRQDPGLGLRLIYFSYDVKMKEKGDIPEGYSVSREKKERFSLILESASTNQTSMYLCASTKTGGDSQYFGPGTRLLVL.